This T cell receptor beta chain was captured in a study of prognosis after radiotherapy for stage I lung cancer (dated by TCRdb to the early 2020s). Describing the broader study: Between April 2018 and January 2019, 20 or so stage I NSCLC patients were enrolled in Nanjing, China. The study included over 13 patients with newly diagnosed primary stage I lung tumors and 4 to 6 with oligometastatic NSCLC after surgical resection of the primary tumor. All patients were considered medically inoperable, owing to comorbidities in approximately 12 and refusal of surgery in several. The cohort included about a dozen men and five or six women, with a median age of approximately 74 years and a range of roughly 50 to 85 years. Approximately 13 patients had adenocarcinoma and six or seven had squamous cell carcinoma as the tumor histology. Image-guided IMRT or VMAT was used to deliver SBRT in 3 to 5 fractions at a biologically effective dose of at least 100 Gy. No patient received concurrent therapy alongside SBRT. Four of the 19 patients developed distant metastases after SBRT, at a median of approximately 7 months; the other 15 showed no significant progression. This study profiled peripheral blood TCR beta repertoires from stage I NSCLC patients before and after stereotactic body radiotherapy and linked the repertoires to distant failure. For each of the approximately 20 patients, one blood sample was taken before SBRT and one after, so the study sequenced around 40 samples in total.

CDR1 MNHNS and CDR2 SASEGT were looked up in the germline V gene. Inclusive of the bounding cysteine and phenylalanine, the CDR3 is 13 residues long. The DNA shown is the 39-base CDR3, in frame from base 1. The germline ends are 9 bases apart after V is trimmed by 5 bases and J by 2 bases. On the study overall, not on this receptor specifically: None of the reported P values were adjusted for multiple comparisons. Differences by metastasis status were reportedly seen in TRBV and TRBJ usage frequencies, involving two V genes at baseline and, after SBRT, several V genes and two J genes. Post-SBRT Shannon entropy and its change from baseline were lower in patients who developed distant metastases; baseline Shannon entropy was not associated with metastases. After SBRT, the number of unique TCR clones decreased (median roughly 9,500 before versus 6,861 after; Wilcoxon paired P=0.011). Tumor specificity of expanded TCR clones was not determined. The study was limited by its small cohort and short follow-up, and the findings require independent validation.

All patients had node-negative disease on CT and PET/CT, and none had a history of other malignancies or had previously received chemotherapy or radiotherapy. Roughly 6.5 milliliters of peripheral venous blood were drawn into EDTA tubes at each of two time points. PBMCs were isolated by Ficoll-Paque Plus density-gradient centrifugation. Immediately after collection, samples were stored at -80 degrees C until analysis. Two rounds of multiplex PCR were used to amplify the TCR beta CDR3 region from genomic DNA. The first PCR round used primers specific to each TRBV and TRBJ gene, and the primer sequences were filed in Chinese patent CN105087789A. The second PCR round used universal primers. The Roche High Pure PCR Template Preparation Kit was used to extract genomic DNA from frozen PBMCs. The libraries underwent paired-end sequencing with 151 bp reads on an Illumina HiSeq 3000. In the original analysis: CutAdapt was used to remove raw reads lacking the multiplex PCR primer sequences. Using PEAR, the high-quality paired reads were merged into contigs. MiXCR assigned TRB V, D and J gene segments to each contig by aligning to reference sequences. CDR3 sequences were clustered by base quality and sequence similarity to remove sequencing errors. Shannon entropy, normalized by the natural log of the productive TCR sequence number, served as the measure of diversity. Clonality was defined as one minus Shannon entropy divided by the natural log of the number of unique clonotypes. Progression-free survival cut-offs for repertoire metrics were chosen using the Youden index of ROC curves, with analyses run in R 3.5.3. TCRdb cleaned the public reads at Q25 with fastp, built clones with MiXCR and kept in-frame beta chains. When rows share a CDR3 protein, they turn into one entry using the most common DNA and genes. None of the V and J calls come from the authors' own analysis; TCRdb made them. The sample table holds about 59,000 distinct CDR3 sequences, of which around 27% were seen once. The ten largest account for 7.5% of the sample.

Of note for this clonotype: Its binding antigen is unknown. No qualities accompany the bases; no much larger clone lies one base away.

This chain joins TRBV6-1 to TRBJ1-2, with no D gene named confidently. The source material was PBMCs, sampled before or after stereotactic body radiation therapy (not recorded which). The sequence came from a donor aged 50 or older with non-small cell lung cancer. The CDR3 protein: CASSITTNYGYTF. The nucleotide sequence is TGTGCCAGCAGTATAACCACCAACTATGGCTACACCTTC.